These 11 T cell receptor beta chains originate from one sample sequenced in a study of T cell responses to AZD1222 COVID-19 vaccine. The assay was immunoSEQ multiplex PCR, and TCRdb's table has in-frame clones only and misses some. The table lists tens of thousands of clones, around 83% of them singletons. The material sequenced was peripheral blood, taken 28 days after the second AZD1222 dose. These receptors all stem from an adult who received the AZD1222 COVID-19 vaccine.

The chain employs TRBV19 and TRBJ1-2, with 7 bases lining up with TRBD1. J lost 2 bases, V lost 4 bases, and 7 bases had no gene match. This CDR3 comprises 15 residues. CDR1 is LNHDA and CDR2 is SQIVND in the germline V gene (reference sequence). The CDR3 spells CASSKDRIGNYGYTF. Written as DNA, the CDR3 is TGTGCCAGTAGTAAGGACAGGATCGGAAACTATGGCTACACCTTC.

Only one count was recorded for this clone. CDR3 nucleotides: TGTGCCAGCAGCCCCCATTACAGCGGGGAGTCCACAGATACGCAGTATTTT. It encodes CASSPHYSGESTDTQYF. This sequence joins TRBV7-9 and TRBJ2-3, with TRBD2 matching 7 bases. Germline CDR1 is SEHNR and CDR2 is FQNEAQ (reference sequence). CDR3 length: 17 residues. V was clipped by 5 bases and J by 2 bases; unmatched bases: 13.

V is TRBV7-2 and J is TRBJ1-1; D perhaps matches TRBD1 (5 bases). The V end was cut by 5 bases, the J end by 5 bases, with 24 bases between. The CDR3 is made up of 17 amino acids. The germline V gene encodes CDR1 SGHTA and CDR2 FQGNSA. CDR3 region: CASSAGERMLWGTEAFF. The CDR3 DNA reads TGTGCCAGCAGCGCCGGGGAACGCATGCTCTGGGGGACTGAAGCTTTCTTT.

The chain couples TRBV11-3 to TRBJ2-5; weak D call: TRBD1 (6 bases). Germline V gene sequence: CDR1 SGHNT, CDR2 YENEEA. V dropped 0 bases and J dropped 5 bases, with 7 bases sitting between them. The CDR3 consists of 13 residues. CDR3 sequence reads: CASSLDRGETQYF. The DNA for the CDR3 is TGTGCCAGCAGCTTAGATAGGGGGGAGACCCAGTACTTC.

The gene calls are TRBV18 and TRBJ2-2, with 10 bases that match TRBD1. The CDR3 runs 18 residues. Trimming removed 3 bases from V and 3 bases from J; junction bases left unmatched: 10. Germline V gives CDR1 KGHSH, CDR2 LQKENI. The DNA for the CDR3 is TGTGCCAGCTCACCGATTACGACAGGGGGCGCGGACACCGGGGAGCTGTTTTTT. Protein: CASSPITTGGADTGELFF. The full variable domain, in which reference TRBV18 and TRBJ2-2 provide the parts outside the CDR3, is NAGVMQNPRHLVRRRGQEARLRCSPMKGHSHVYWYRQLPEEGLKFMVYLQKENIIDESGMPKERFSAEFPKEGPSILRIQQVVRGDSAAYFCASSPITTGGADTGELFFGEGSRLTVL.

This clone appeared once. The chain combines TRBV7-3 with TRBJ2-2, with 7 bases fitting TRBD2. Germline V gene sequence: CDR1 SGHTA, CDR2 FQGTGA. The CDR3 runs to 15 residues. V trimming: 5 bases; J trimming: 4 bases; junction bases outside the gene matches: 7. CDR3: CASSRVGRSTGELFF. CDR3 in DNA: TGTGCCAGCAGCCGCGTCGGGAGGTCCACCGGGGAGCTGTTTTTT.

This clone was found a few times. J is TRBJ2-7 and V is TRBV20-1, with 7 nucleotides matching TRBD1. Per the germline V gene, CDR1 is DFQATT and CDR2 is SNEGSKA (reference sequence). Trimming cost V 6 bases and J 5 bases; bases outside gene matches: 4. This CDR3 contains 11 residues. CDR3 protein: CSARQGNEQYF. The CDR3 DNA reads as TGCAGTGCGAGACAGGGAAACGAGCAGTACTTC.

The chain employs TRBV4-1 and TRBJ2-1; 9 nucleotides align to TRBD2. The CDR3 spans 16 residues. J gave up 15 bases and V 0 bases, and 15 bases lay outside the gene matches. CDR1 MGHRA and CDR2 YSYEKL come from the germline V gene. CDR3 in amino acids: CASSQDGLAGSGGWFF. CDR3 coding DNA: TGCGCCAGCAGCCAAGATGGTCTAGCGGGATCTGGAGGTTGGTTCTTC.

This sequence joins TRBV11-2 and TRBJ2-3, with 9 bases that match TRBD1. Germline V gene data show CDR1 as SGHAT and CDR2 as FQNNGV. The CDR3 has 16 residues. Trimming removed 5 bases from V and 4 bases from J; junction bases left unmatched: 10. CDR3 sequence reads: CASSIVGTGNPDTQYF. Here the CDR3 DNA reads TGTGCCAGCAGCATCGTCGGGACAGGGAACCCAGATACGCAGTATTTT. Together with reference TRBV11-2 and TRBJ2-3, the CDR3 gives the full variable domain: EAGVAQSPRYKIIEKRQSVAFWCNPISGHATLYWYQQILGQGPKLLIQFQNNGVVDDSQLPKDRFSAERLKGVDSTLKIQPAKLEDSAVYLCASSIVGTGNPDTQYFGPGTRLTVL.

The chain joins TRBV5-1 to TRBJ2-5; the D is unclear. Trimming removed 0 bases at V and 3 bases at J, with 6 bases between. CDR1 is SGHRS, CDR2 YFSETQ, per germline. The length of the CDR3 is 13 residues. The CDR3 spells CASSLVAKETQYF. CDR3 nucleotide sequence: TGCGCCAGCAGCTTGGTAGCTAAAGAGACCCAGTACTTC. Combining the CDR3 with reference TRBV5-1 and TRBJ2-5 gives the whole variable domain KAGVTQTPRYLIKTRGQQVTLSCSPISGHRSVSWYQQTPGQGLQFLFEYFSETQRNKGNFPGRFSGRQFSNSRSEMNVSTLELGDSALYLCASSLVAKETQYFGPGTRLLVL.

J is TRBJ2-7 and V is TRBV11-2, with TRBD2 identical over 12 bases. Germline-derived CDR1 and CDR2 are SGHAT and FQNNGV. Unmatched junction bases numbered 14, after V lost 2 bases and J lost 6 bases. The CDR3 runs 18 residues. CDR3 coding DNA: TGTGCCAGCAGCTTAAAAGGGATTCGACCGGGACTAGCGGGCGAGCAGTACTTC. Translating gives CASSLKGIRPGLAGEQYF.